This TCR beta chain was documented in a study of cytomegalovirus exposure and HLA in healthy donors. Trimming left V 1 base short and J 3 bases short, with 12 bases between. The germline V gene encodes CDR1 SNHLY and CDR2 FYNNEI. The CDR3 loop spans 15 amino acids. Use of 60 Vbeta and 13 Jbeta primers characterized the PCR. The method was immunoSEQ multiplex PCR; TCRdb's version includes in-frame clones alone and lacks a portion of them. In the table there are roughly 200,000 clones, roughly 85% of which are singletons. This clone was recorded once. This sequence joins TRBV2 and TRBJ1-2; D is possibly TRBD1 (6 bases). Sequenced: PBMCs. The sequence derives from a woman in her 30s in good health and CMV-seropositive. The CDR3 nucleotides read TGTGCCAGCAGTGAAGATACAGGGACGGACTATGGCTACACCTTC. The encoded protein is CASSEDTGTDYGYTF.